Reported below is one T cell receptor beta chain. Germline assignment: CDR1 LNHDA and CDR2 SQIVND (reference sequence). The length of the CDR3 is 14 residues. Between the trimmed V and J ends, which lost 3 bases and 1 base, there was a span of 6 bases. The authors' processing: Estimated nucleated cell counts came from reference gene primer amplification. Method: immunoSEQ multiplex PCR; TCRdb's copy keeps in-frame clones and lacks some. Clonal size and the V and J genes are those of that table, whereas D and trimming came from the DNA. The sample records about 200,000 clones, 70% to 90% being singletons. The data belong to a study of blood T cell repertoires in COVID-19. Study overall: Some COVID-19 samples were acute and others convalescent; all came from the United States, Italy and Spain. Nucleic acid was either cDNA or gDNA, and it came from T cells, B-cell-depleted T cells, or PBMCs.

The clonotype comes from a human donor with active or convalescent COVID-19. The donor label of this sample is uncertain. Material: peripheral blood. This chain joins TRBV19 and TRBJ2-2; D gene unclear. The CDR3 here is CASSITLNTGELFF. The CDR3 coding sequence is TGTGCCAGTAGTATTACATTGAACACCGGGGAGCTGTTTTTT.